This record covers a single T cell receptor (beta chain). Trimming took off 4 bases at V and 1 base at J, with 16 bases between the two ends. Germline V gives CDR1 SGHRS, CDR2 YFSETQ. This CDR3 comprises 16 residues. Here immunoSEQ multiplex PCR was the method, and the copy in TCRdb shows in-frame clones only, minus some. The sample shows approximately 150,000 clones, approximately 81% of them seen only once. The data originate from a study of blood T cell repertoires in COVID-19. Study information: In each case, the material was cDNA or gDNA derived from T cells, B-cell-depleted T cells, or PBMCs.

The chain links TRBV5-1 to TRBJ2-3, with a possible D match to TRBD1 (6 bases). The TCR originated in a man in his sixties with acute or convalescent COVID-19. Sequenced input: peripheral blood. CDR3 in DNA: TGCGCCAGCAGCCCCCGGCAGGGGCAGGGCACAGATACGCAGTATTTT. Its translation is CASSPRQGQGTDTQYF.